The present TCR beta chain was sequenced within a study of T cells in Graves' hyperthyroidism and ophthalmopathy. Diagnostic decisions used clinical symptoms, serum thyroxine and TRAb, thyroid ultrasound and orbital computed tomography. RNA transcripts yielded amplified TCR beta CDR3 regions. In the first-round RT-PCR of the TCR CDR3, the HTBI primer set was used. Using its own MiXCR run on the multiplex PCR reads, TCRdb lists one record per CDR3 protein. The table has hundreds of thousands of distinct CDR3 sequences, about 16% seen once. The CDR3 spans 15 residues. Per the germline V gene, CDR1 is SEHNR and CDR2 is FQNEAQ (reference sequence). The germline V and J ends were trimmed by 5 bases and 3 bases, with 13 bases remaining between them.

Input material: blood. The chain recombines TRBV7-9 with TRBJ2-2; D gene unclear. The clonotype comes from a woman aged 40 to 49 with Graves' ophthalmopathy. DNA for the CDR3: TGTGCCAGCAGCGTTGCGGTTAGCTACACCGGGGAGCTGTTTTTT. Its translation is CASSVAVSYTGELFF.